These 32 T cell receptor beta chains were all obtained from the same sample, sequenced in a study of CD8+ T cells in alopecia areata. RNA extraction and reverse transcription yielded cDNA as sequencing template. Some clones are missing from TCRdb's copy, which holds only in-frame ones; the method was immunoSEQ multiplex PCR. The table has around 190,000 clones, roughly 60% seen once. The treatment denotes: oral pan-JAK inhibitor, 5-10 mg twice daily. The source material was CD4+ T cells sorted from blood, sampled at week 24, from a patient treated with tofacitinib. Receptor source: a human donor with alopecia areata.

The rearrangement joins TRBV7-9 to TRBJ1-4; D not resolved. Between the trimmed V and J ends, which lost 3 bases and 2 bases, there was a span of 16 bases. Germline CDR1 reads SEHNR; CDR2 reads FQNEAQ (reference sequence). The CDR3 loop spans 17 amino acids. This CDR3 reads CASSFTDSLGTNEKLFF. In DNA form, the CDR3 reads TGTGCCAGCAGCTTTACAGACTCTCTGGGGACTAATGAAAAACTGTTTTTT.

V and J are TRBV6-5 and TRBJ2-3, with a possible D match to TRBD1 (6 bases). The CDR3 runs to 13 residues. Germline V gene sequence: CDR1 MNHEY, CDR2 SVGAGI. Trimming removed 7 bases at V and 2 bases at J, with 10 bases between. The CDR3 coding sequence is TGTGCCAGCACGGCAGGGGACACAGATACGCAGTATTTT. Encoded protein: CASTAGDTDTQYF.

V and J are TRBV30 and TRBJ2-2, with D perhaps matching TRBD2 (7 bases). This CDR3 contains 13 residues. CDR1 and CDR2 from the germline V gene are GTSNPN and SVGIG (reference sequence). The V and J ends lost 5 bases and 6 bases respectively, with 13 bases between them. The CDR3 DNA sequence: TGTGCCTGGTACCGGGGGGCCTCCGGGGAGCTGTTTTTT. It specifies CAWYRGASGELFF.

The rearrangement uses TRBV28 and TRBJ2-7; 8 bases agree with TRBD1. The CDR3 spans 15 residues. With V trimmed by 2 bases and J by 3 bases, 6 bases remained unmatched. The germline V gene has CDR1 MDHEN and CDR2 SYDVKM. The CDR3 reads CASSLGAGGGYEQYF. The CDR3 DNA reads as TGTGCCAGCAGTTTAGGGGCAGGGGGCGGCTACGAGCAGTACTTC.

The rearrangement joins TRBV11-2 to TRBJ1-1; D call uncertain. The CDR3 runs 14 residues. Trimming took 1 base from V and 1 from J, leaving 7 bases between them. Germline values: CDR1 SGHAT, CDR2 FQNNGV. CDR3 nucleotides: TGTGCCAGCAGCTTAGTACAGCAGAACACTGAAGCTTTCTTT. Residues: CASSLVQQNTEAFF.

This chain joins TRBV7-3 and TRBJ2-7; D is uncertain. Germline loops: CDR1 SGHTA, CDR2 FQGTGA. The CDR3 is 13 residues long. Trimming shortened V by 2 bases and J by 6 bases, and 11 bases separated the two germline ends. As DNA, the CDR3 is TGTGCCAGCAGCTTAGGATCTCTGGGCGAGCAGTACTTC. Protein: CASSLGSLGEQYF.

The rearrangement uses TRBV30 and TRBJ1-2; 7 bases are a match to TRBD1. The germline V gene encodes CDR1 GTSNPN and CDR2 SVGIG (reference sequence). With 0 bases clipped from V and 2 bases from J, the junction kept 3 bases outside the gene matches. The CDR3 consists of 14 residues. CDR3 in DNA: TGTGCCTGGAGTGTTAACAGGGGCAACTATGGCTACACCTTC. Protein sequence: CAWSVNRGNYGYTF. The whole variable domain, filled in from reference TRBV30 and TRBJ1-2, reads SQTIHQWPATLVQPVGSPLSLECTVEGTSNPNLYWYRQAAGRGLQLLFYSVGIGQISSEVPQNLSASRPQDRQFILSSKKLLLSDSGFYLCAWSVNRGNYGYTFGSGTRLTVV.

The gene calls are TRBV30 and TRBJ2-6; D gene uncertain. This CDR3 region has 14 residues. Looked up from germline, CDR1 is GTSNPN and CDR2 is SVGIG (reference sequence). Between the trimmed V and J ends, which lost 0 bases and 0 bases, there was a span of 3 bases. The CDR3 DNA follows: TGTGCCTGGAGTGTAAGCTCTGGGGCCAACGTCCTGACTTTC. The encoded protein is CAWSVSSGANVLTF.

This chain uses TRBV5-1 with TRBJ1-2, with a possible D match to TRBD1 (5 bases). V lost 4 bases and J 1 base, leaving 8 bases between the germline ends. Germline values: CDR1 SGHRS, CDR2 YFSETQ. CDR3 length: 13 amino acids. This CDR3 reads CASSPDSNYGYTF. The CDR3 DNA follows: TGCGCCAGCAGCCCTGACAGTAACTATGGCTACACCTTC.

This clone was seen once. This rearrangement joins TRBV29-1 to TRBJ2-3; D remains unclear. This CDR3 comprises 10 residues. Trimming shortened V by 0 bases and J by 13 bases, and 8 bases separated the two germline ends. Germline V lookup: CDR1 SQVTM, CDR2 ANQGSEA. CDR3 nucleotides: TGCAGCGTTGAAGAGGGCAAGGAGTATTTT. Encoded protein: CSVEEGKEYF.

The CDR3 is CSVGPYSYEQYF. CDR3 nucleotide sequence: TGCAGCGTTGGACCCTACAGCTACGAGCAGTACTTC. The chain employs TRBV29-1 and TRBJ2-7, with D unclear. CDR1 SQVTM and CDR2 ANQGSEA come from the germline V gene. V dropped 4 bases and J dropped 3 bases, with 10 bases sitting between them. The CDR3 covers 12 residues.

This clone was seen only once. This sequence joins TRBV10-2 and TRBJ1-1, with 7 bases aligning to TRBD1. J was trimmed by 8 bases and V by 0 bases; bases with no gene match: 6. This CDR3 comprises 14 residues. CDR1 WSHSY and CDR2 SAAADI come from the germline V gene. CDR3 nucleotide sequence: TGCGCCAGCAGTGAGTCACCGACAGGGACCGAAGCTTTCTTT. This gives the protein CASSESPTGTEAFF.

This CDR3 is CASGRNTGELFF. Written as DNA, the CDR3 is TGTGCCAGCGGCAGAAACACCGGGGAGCTGTTTTTT. The chain employs TRBV2 and TRBJ2-2; D gene ambiguous. Deletions cut 8 bases from V and 2 bases from J, with 6 bases between. Germline V gene sequence: CDR1 SNHLY, CDR2 FYNNEI. This CDR3 is 12 amino acids long.

This chain uses TRBV14 with TRBJ2-3, with a weak D call TRBD2 (5 bases). The CDR3 contains 14 residues. Trimming removed 4 bases at V and 11 bases at J, with 19 bases between. Germline-derived CDR1 and CDR2 are SGHDN and FVKESK. This CDR3 reads CASSPPVVGVRQYF. CDR3 in DNA: TGTGCCAGCAGCCCTCCCGTTGTGGGAGTGAGGCAGTATTTT.

The rearrangement links TRBV6-1 to TRBJ2-7, with D unclear. Between the trimmed V and J ends, which lost 11 bases and 2 bases, there was a span of 16 bases. The CDR3 consists of 13 residues. Looked up from germline, CDR1 is MNHNS and CDR2 is SASEGT. CDR3 residues: CASKVSAAYEQYF. The DNA of the CDR3 is TGTGCCTCCAAGGTGTCGGCGGCCTACGAGCAGTACTTC.

This sequence joins TRBV4-3 and TRBJ2-5, with a weak D call TRBD2 (6 bases). V was trimmed by 0 bases and J by 4 bases, leaving 12 bases between them. The CDR3 spans 15 residues. CDR1 and CDR2 (germline): LGHNA, YSLEER. The CDR3 reads CASSQDADYIETQYF. CDR3 sequence (DNA): TGCGCCAGCAGCCAAGACGCGGACTACATAGAGACCCAGTACTTC.

This clone was found a few times. The V call is TRBV30, the J call TRBJ2-1, with TRBD2 identical over 7 bases. This CDR3 spans 14 amino acids. Looked up from germline, CDR1 is GTSNPN and CDR2 is SVGIG (reference sequence). Germline trimming cut 5 bases from V and 7 bases from J; bases unmatched to any gene: 11. The CDR3 sequence is CAWFPSGGRNEQFF. The CDR3, as DNA: TGTGCCTGGTTTCCATCGGGGGGTCGGAATGAGCAGTTCTTC.

The chain joins TRBV4-1 to TRBJ1-5; D is unresolved. Germline CDR1 is MGHRA and CDR2 is YSYEKL. The CDR3 has 15 amino acids. V gave up 3 bases and J gave up 0 bases, with 9 bases separating them. The CDR3 coding sequence is TGCGCCAGCAGCCAGGATCTTAATAGCAATCAGCCCCAGCATTTT. Encoded protein: CASSQDLNSNQPQHF.

The sample holds a few counts of this clone. The V gene is TRBV6-5, the J gene TRBJ2-1; D possibly corresponds to TRBD1 (6 bases). CDR3 length: 16 residues. Germline lookup yields CDR1 MNHEY and CDR2 SVGAGI. Trimming stripped 2 bases from V and 6 bases from J, with 17 bases between. The CDR3 is CASSYQFLGAVNEQFF. In nucleotides, the CDR3 is TGTGCCAGCAGTTACCAGTTTCTGGGGGCGGTCAATGAGCAGTTCTTC.

This clone came up many times. The chain combines TRBV7-9 with TRBJ2-4, with 10 bases lining up with TRBD1. The CDR3 totals 16 residues. Trimming cost V 1 base and J 0 bases; bases outside gene matches: 0. Germline CDR1 reads SEHNR; CDR2 reads FQNEAQ (reference sequence). This CDR3 is CASSLGDRGAKNIQYF. The CDR3 DNA sequence: TGTGCCAGCAGCTTAGGGGACAGGGGAGCCAAAAACATTCAGTACTTC. The full variable domain, in which reference TRBV7-9 and TRBJ2-4 provide the parts outside the CDR3, is DTGVSQNPRHKITKRGQNVTFRCDPISEHNRLYWYRQTLGQGPEFLTYFQNEAQLEKSRLLSDRFSAERPKGSFSTLEIQRTEQGDSAMYLCASSLGDRGAKNIQYFGAGTRLSVL.

V gene TRBV7-2 combines with J gene TRBJ1-5; D gene unclear. The V gene's germline CDR1 is SGHTA and CDR2 FQGNSA. The V and J ends lost 9 bases and 2 bases respectively, with 11 bases between them. The CDR3 length is 13 residues. CDR3 amino acids: CASGRKGNQPQHF. In nucleotides, the CDR3 is TGTGCCAGTGGTCGGAAAGGCAATCAGCCCCAGCATTTT.

This chain joins TRBV19 and TRBJ1-2; no reliable D call. Looked up from germline, CDR1 is LNHDA and CDR2 is SQIVND (reference sequence). V dropped 6 bases and J dropped 6 bases, with 14 bases sitting between them. This CDR3 spans 13 amino acids. CDR3 sequence (DNA): TGTGCCAGTAGAGTGGACCGCGGGGATGGCTACACCTTC. This codes for CASRVDRGDGYTF.

This clone was recorded a few times. The rearrangement links TRBV14 to TRBJ1-6; no definite D call. This CDR3 comprises 14 residues. V lost 1 base, J lost 7 bases, and 8 bases lay in between. In germline, CDR1 is SGHDN, CDR2 FVKESK. The DNA for the CDR3 is TGTGCCAGCAGCCAAGTGTCCGGGAATTCACCCCTCCACTTT. Its translation is CASSQVSGNSPLHF.

The CDR3 sequence is CASSREPSPSYEQYF. CDR3 coding DNA: TGTGCCAGCAGCCGAGAGCCGTCTCCCTCCTACGAGCAGTACTTC. This sequence joins TRBV7-6 and TRBJ2-7, with no clear D. Trimming stripped 5 bases from V and 0 bases from J, with 14 bases between. CDR3 length: 15 amino acids. CDR1 is SGHVS, CDR2 FNYEAQ, per germline. Complete variable domain (other parts from reference TRBV7-6 and TRBJ2-7): GAGVSQSPRYKVTKRGQDVALRCDPISGHVSLYWYRQALGQGPEFLTYFNYEAQQDKSGLPNDRFSAERPEGSISTLTIQRTEQRDSAMYRCASSREPSPSYEQYFGPGTRLTVT.

This sequence joins TRBV29-1 and TRBJ1-2; D might be TRBD1 (5 bases). The CDR3 consists of 12 residues. Germline CDR1 reads SQVTM; CDR2 reads ANQGSEA. With 4 bases removed from V and 4 bases from J, the gap between germline ends came to 10 bases. The CDR3 here is CSVVRDSYGYTF. Written as DNA, the CDR3 is TGCAGCGTTGTTCGCGACAGCTATGGCTACACCTTC.

The V call is TRBV12-5, the J call TRBJ2-7; D ambiguous. V was clipped by 5 bases and J by 3 bases, with 8 bases between them. CDR1 and CDR2 from the germline V gene are LGHNT and FRNRAP. There are 12 residues in the CDR3. CDR3 in amino acids: CASGLIYYEQYF. The CDR3 DNA reads TGTGCTAGTGGTCTAATTTACTACGAGCAGTACTTC.

This clone has just one count. This sequence joins TRBV6-5 and TRBJ2-3, with D perhaps matching TRBD1 (6 bases). V dropped 9 bases and J dropped 2 bases, with 12 bases sitting between them. The CDR3 totals 13 residues. CDR1 is MNHEY and CDR2 is SVGAGI in the germline V gene. The DNA of the CDR3 is TGTGCCAGTGGCAGGGGCAACACAGATACGCAGTATTTT. Amino acids: CASGRGNTDTQYF.

The rearrangement links TRBV30 to TRBJ1-6; a weak D match, TRBD1 (5 bases). Germline CDR1 is GTSNPN and CDR2 is SVGIG (reference sequence). The ends were cut back, 1 base at V and 14 bases at J, with 18 bases in the middle. The CDR3 is 14 residues long. Written as DNA, the CDR3 is TGTGCCTGGAGTGCCCGGCGGGGCTTGGGATCCCTCCACTTT. It encodes CAWSARRGLGSLHF.

This clone appeared a few times. J is TRBJ2-5 and V is TRBV6-6; D is uncertain. V lost 0 bases, J lost 4 bases, and 6 bases lay in between. The CDR3 is 13 residues long. CDR1 and CDR2 (germline): MNHNY, SVGAGI (reference sequence). CDR3 nucleotides: TGTGCCAGCAGTTACTCGATAGGAGAGACCCAGTACTTC. As protein: CASSYSIGETQYF.

The genes are TRBV30 and TRBJ1-6; 7 positions agree with TRBD1. Trimming at V came to 3 bases and at J to 5 bases, leaving 1 base not matched to a gene. The CDR3 totals 13 residues. CDR1 and CDR2 from the germline V gene are GTSNPN and SVGIG (reference sequence). The chain's CDR3 is CAWRGQNNSPLHF. CDR3 in DNA: TGTGCCTGGAGGGGACAGAATAATTCACCCCTCCACTTT.

The chain uses TRBV30 and TRBJ1-6; D not certain. Between the trimmed V and J ends, which lost 3 bases and 8 bases, there was a span of 8 bases. The CDR3 spans 12 residues. In germline, CDR1 is GTSNPN, CDR2 SVGIG (reference sequence). CDR3 residues: CAWRGRDSPLHF. Here the CDR3 DNA reads TGTGCCTGGAGAGGGAGAGATTCACCCCTCCACTTT.

This clone has only a few counts. V gene TRBV2 combines with J gene TRBJ2-6; D remains unclear. V was trimmed by 8 bases and J by 1 base, leaving 12 bases between them. There are 15 residues in the CDR3. Germline V CDR1 and CDR2: SNHLY, FYNNEI. Here the CDR3 reads CASGRLSSGANVLTF. The CDR3 DNA reads TGTGCCAGCGGTCGACTGTCATCTGGGGCCAACGTCCTGACTTTC.